The 21 T cell receptor beta chains below all came from one sample that was sequenced in a study of vaccination and CD4 T cells after COVID-19 (dated by TCRdb to 2021 to 2024). The treatment or condition label for this specimen denotes: roughly 10-day PBMC culture with coronavirus spike peptide pools or control peptides (ViraFEST assay). Receptor amplification or capture employed PCR. Sequenced using an Illumina iSeq 100. DNA from cultured CD4+ T cells was subjected to TCR sequencing with the Oncomine TCR Beta short-read assay at the Johns Hopkins FTIC core. TCRdb trimmed public reads at Q25 via fastp, called clones via MiXCR and kept in-frame beta chains. Rows with one shared CDR3 protein collapse into an entry with the most common genes and DNA. Recorded for this sample are about 12,000 distinct CDR3 sequences; roughly 60% of them occurred a single time. The top ten constitute 8% of the sample. Which antigens these TCRs recognize remains unknown.

The sample was CD4+ T cells from blood, cultured in vitro. These receptors all stem from a human donor who had recovered from COVID-19.

This clonotype was counted a few times. The gene calls are TRBV20-1 and TRBJ2-5; D is unclear. Germline CDR1 is DFQATT and CDR2 is SNEGSKA (reference sequence). Trimming left V 3 bases short and J 9 bases short, with 14 bases between. The CDR3 length is 12 residues. This chain's CDR3 is CSASPLRVAQYF. DNA for the CDR3: TGCAGTGCTAGCCCTCTCCGGGTGGCCCAGTACTTC.

The chain uses TRBV6-1 and TRBJ1-1; 7 nucleotides agree with TRBD1. CDR3 length equals 15 residues. Germline V CDR1 and CDR2: MNHNS, SASEGT. After removal of 6 bases from V and 0 bases from J, the junction contained 7 bases not matched to a gene. CDR3 region: CASRARGAMNTEAFF. CDR3 DNA: TGTGCCAGCAGAGCCAGGGGGGCCATGAACACTGAAGCTTTCTTT.

This clonotype was observed a handful of times. The chain employs TRBV5-1 and TRBJ2-7, with TRBD1 matching over 8 bases. The trim removed 1 base at V and 2 bases at J, leaving 5 bases unmatched. Per germline, CDR1 SGHRS and CDR2 YFSETQ. This CDR3 region has 15 residues. The CDR3 DNA reads TGCGCCAGCAGCTTGTTCGGGACAGGACCCTACGAGCAGTACTTC. Residues: CASSLFGTGPYEQYF.

This clonotype turned up a few times. This rearrangement joins TRBV20-1 to TRBJ1-6, with D tentatively TRBD1 (5 bases). This CDR3 is 14 amino acids long. The V and J ends lost 2 bases and 7 bases respectively, with 12 bases between them. Per the germline V gene, CDR1 is DFQATT and CDR2 is SNEGSKA (reference sequence). The CDR3 sequence is CSARPRGTNSPLHF. CDR3 nucleotides: TGCAGTGCTAGACCCCGGGGGACCAATTCACCCCTCCACTTT.

The gene calls are TRBV10-2 and TRBJ2-3; D uncertain. The CDR3 is 15 amino acids. Germline V gene lookup returns CDR1 WSHSY and CDR2 SAAADI. V was trimmed by 8 bases and J by 6 bases, leaving 21 bases between them. The CDR3 sequence is CASRPPGSRADTQYF. Written as DNA, the CDR3 is TGCGCCAGCCGTCCCCCTGGTAGCCGCGCGGATACGCAGTATTTT.

This chain connects TRBV6-1 to TRBJ2-7, with 7 bases aligning to TRBD2. V gave up 3 bases and J gave up 0 bases; unmatched junction bases: 5. The CDR3 sequence is 15 residues long. The V gene's germline CDR1 is MNHNS and CDR2 SASEGT. CDR3 coding DNA: TGTGCCAGCAGTGAGATGGCGGGAGACTCCTACGAGCAGTACTTC. It yields the protein CASSEMAGDSYEQYF.

V is TRBV27 and J is TRBJ2-1; 7 bases are a match to TRBD2. Trimming removed 6 bases from V and 7 bases from J; junction bases left unmatched: 9. CDR1 is MNHEY, CDR2 SMNVEV, per germline (reference sequence). This CDR3 is 14 amino acids long. CDR3: CASRAGTIHNEQFF. The CDR3 nucleotides read TGTGCCAGCAGGGCCGGGACTATCCATAATGAGCAGTTCTTC.

This clonotype occurred a few times. The V call is TRBV6-5, the J call TRBJ2-2; 9 nucleotides align to TRBD1. Trimming cost V 0 bases and J 8 bases; bases outside gene matches: 7. The germline CDR1 and CDR2 sequences are MNHEY and SVGAGI. This CDR3 contains 16 residues. This CDR3 is CASSYSWDRESGELFF. The CDR3 DNA follows: TGTGCCAGCAGTTACTCGTGGGACAGGGAAAGTGGGGAGCTGTTTTTT.

CDR3 bases: TGCAGTGCTGGCATGAGTGGCCCTAATGAAAAACTGTTTTTT. It translates to CSAGMSGPNEKLFF. The chain joins TRBV20-1 to TRBJ1-4; D gene unclear. V was clipped by 5 bases and J by 3 bases, with 13 bases between them. Germline loops: CDR1 DFQATT, CDR2 SNEGSKA (reference sequence). The CDR3 extends over 14 amino acids.

V gene TRBV28 combines with J gene TRBJ2-7, with D possibly being TRBD1 (6 bases). V lost 5 bases, J lost 4 bases, and 15 bases lay in between. The CDR3 is made up of 14 amino acids. Germline CDR1 MDHEN, CDR2 SYDVKM. The CDR3 is CASSTTRQVYEQYF. Written as DNA, the CDR3 is TGTGCCAGCAGTACTACTCGACAGGTTTACGAGCAGTACTTC.

CDR3 in amino acids: CASSLTEIEAFF. As DNA, the CDR3 is TGTGCCAGCAGCCTGACAGAAATTGAAGCTTTCTTT. The V gene is TRBV7-9, the J gene TRBJ1-1; possibly TRBD1 for D (5 bases). Trimming shortened V by 5 bases and J by 7 bases, and 11 bases separated the two germline ends. The germline CDR1 and CDR2 sequences are SEHNR and FQNEAQ (reference sequence). The CDR3 covers 12 residues.

This clonotype was counted between two and nine times. V and J are TRBV6-1 and TRBJ1-2; 8 bases are shared with TRBD1. CDR3 length: 12 amino acids. Losses at the gene ends were 7 bases for V and 7 bases for J; bases not matched to a gene: 5. Looked up from germline, CDR1 is MNHNS and CDR2 is SASEGT. The CDR3 loop is CASKQGDGGYTF. The CDR3 bases are TGTGCCAGCAAACAGGGGGATGGTGGCTACACCTTC.

The V and J genes are TRBV6-5 and TRBJ2-6; possible D gene TRBD2, 6 bases. Germline CDR1 MNHEY, CDR2 SVGAGI. The CDR3 contains 18 residues. V was pared by 2 bases and J by 0 bases, with 14 bases between. The CDR3 protein is CASSYRLAPSSGANVLTF. CDR3 DNA sequence: TGTGCCAGCAGTTACAGGCTAGCGCCAAGCTCTGGGGCCAACGTCCTGACTTTC.

The chain couples TRBV7-2 to TRBJ1-2, with TRBD1 matching 8 bases. The V gene's germline CDR1 is SGHTA and CDR2 FQGNSA. There are 13 residues in the CDR3. The trim removed 5 bases at V and 4 bases at J, leaving 3 bases unmatched. CDR3 sequence: CASSADRVYGYTF. CDR3 nucleotides: TGTGCCAGCAGCGCGGACAGGGTCTATGGCTACACCTTC.

The V gene is TRBV12-5, the J gene TRBJ2-1; 9 positions match TRBD1. Losses at the gene ends were 2 bases for V and 8 bases for J; bases not matched to a gene: 13. The CDR3 is 17 amino acids. Germline lookup yields CDR1 LGHNT and CDR2 FRNRAP. CDR3 residues: CASGLTPNRDRVDEQFF. The DNA of the CDR3 is TGTGCTAGTGGTTTGACCCCAAACCGGGACAGGGTTGATGAGCAGTTCTTC.

The rearrangement uses TRBV20-1 and TRBJ2-1, with 8 nucleotides matching TRBD2. Trimming cost V 4 bases and J 6 bases; bases outside gene matches: 2. CDR1 is DFQATT, CDR2 SNEGSKA, per germline (reference sequence). This CDR3 contains 12 residues. CDR3 protein: CSAKTSGNEQFF. The CDR3 DNA follows: TGCAGTGCTAAAACTAGCGGCAATGAGCAGTTCTTC.

The chain joins TRBV6-1 to TRBJ1-1, with TRBD1 matching 8 bases. The V segment lost 6 bases and the J segment 7 bases; nucleotides outside the gene matches: 10. Looked up from germline, CDR1 is MNHNS and CDR2 is SASEGT. The CDR3 has 14 amino acids. CDR3 sequence: CASRRTGIDGEAFF. Written as DNA, the CDR3 is TGTGCCAGCAGACGGACAGGGATCGACGGTGAAGCTTTCTTT.

This clonotype is large within its sample. This sequence joins TRBV6-2 or TRBV6-3 and TRBJ1-5; no firm D call. Germline V gene lookup returns CDR1 MNHEY and CDR2 SVGEGT. V gave up 6 bases and J gave up 6 bases, with 9 bases separating them. The CDR3 covers 12 residues. CDR3 residues: CASRTSGQPQHF. The CDR3 coding sequence is TGTGCCAGCAGAACCTCGGGTCAGCCCCAGCATTTT.

The gene calls are TRBV10-3 and TRBJ2-2; D is ambiguous. The germline V gene has CDR1 ENHRY and CDR2 SYGVKD. The CDR3 runs to 13 residues. The V end lost 6 bases, the J end lost 6 bases, and 11 bases lay between the germline ends. This CDR3 is CAIRRISPGELFF. Here the CDR3 DNA reads TGTGCCATCAGGCGGATTAGCCCCGGGGAGCTGTTTTTT.

This clonotype has a handful of counts. The chain combines TRBV5-1 with TRBJ2-2; D not resolved. The CDR3 runs 13 residues. V was cut by 5 bases and J by 2 bases, with 7 bases left in between. Per the germline V gene, CDR1 is SGHRS and CDR2 is YFSETQ. CDR3 region: CASRADNTGELFF. In DNA form, the CDR3 reads TGCGCCAGCAGGGCCGACAACACCGGGGAGCTGTTTTTT.

This sequence joins TRBV6-5 and TRBJ1-1; 8 positions agree with TRBD1. The CDR3 spans 15 residues. The germline V gene encodes CDR1 MNHEY and CDR2 SVGAGI. V lost 6 bases to trimming and J lost 5 bases; unmatched junction nucleotides: 11. CDR3 in DNA: TGTGCCAGCAGCTACACTACAGGGGGAGGGACTGAAGCTTTCTTT. Translation: CASSYTTGGGTEAFF.